The sequence of this TCR beta chain was determined in a study of cytomegalovirus exposure and HLA in healthy donors. Study outcomes and limitations: The study carried out a later analysis of TCR beta sequences. It associated roughly 17,000 of them with specific HLA alleles at a false discovery rate of 0.05. Excluded were some V segments that proved indistinguishable, including TRBV6-2 and TRBV6-3.

Comments on this clone: Its target is not known.

PCR primers comprised 60 Vbeta and 13 Jbeta primers. Generated by immunoSEQ multiplex PCR, the TCRdb table keeps only in-frame clones and is missing some. The sample includes under 150,000 clones, approximately 83% seen only once; the top ten take around 2.4%. Trimming at V came to 8 bases and at J to 5 bases, leaving 5 bases not matched to a gene. The germline V gene has CDR1 MNHEY and CDR2 SVGAGI. This CDR3 is built from 13 residues. The chain recombines TRBV6-5 with TRBJ2-2; 7 bases are a match to TRBD2. Specimen: PBMCs. The source is a male donor in good health and CMV-seronegative. The CDR3 loop is CASCREGTGELFF. CDR3 sequence (DNA): TGTGCCAGCTGCAGGGAGGGGACCGGGGAGCTGTTTTTT.